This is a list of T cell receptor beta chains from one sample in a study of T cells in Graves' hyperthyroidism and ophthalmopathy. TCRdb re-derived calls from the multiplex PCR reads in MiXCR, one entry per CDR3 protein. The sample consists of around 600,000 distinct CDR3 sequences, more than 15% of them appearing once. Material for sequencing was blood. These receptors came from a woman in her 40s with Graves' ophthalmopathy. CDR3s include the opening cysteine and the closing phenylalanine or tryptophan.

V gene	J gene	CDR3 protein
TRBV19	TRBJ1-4	CASRGLTATNEKLFF
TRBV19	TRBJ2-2	CASSRISMETGELFF
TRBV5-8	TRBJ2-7	CASSLGQGRGEQYF
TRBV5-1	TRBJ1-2	CASSLTQGNYGYTF
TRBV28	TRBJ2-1	CATAGLADEQFF
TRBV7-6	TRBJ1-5	CASSPLGFSQPQHF
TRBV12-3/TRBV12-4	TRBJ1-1	CASSFIERPEAFF
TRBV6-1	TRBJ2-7	CASSEVAGAREQYF
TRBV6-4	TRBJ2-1	CASSDLRGRRMSSYNEQFF
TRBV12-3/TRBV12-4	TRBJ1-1	CASSLGWQGHSAFF
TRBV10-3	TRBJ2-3	CAITQGQGTDTQYF
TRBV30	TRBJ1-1	CAWSGPGGVAFF
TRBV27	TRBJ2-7	CASGGALTSYEQYF
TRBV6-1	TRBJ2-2	CASSEATLGTGELFF
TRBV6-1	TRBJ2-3	CASGRREVSDTQYF
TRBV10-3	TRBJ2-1	CAISEYGTSNEQFF
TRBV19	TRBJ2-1	CASSAQDSYNEQFF
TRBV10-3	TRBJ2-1	CAISETSGRALDNEQFF
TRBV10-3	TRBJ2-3	CAISESASRGTDTQYF
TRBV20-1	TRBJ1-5	CSARDSFFSNQPQHF
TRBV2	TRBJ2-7	CATRQGAEYEQYF
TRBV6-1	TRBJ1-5	CASQDSIQPQHF